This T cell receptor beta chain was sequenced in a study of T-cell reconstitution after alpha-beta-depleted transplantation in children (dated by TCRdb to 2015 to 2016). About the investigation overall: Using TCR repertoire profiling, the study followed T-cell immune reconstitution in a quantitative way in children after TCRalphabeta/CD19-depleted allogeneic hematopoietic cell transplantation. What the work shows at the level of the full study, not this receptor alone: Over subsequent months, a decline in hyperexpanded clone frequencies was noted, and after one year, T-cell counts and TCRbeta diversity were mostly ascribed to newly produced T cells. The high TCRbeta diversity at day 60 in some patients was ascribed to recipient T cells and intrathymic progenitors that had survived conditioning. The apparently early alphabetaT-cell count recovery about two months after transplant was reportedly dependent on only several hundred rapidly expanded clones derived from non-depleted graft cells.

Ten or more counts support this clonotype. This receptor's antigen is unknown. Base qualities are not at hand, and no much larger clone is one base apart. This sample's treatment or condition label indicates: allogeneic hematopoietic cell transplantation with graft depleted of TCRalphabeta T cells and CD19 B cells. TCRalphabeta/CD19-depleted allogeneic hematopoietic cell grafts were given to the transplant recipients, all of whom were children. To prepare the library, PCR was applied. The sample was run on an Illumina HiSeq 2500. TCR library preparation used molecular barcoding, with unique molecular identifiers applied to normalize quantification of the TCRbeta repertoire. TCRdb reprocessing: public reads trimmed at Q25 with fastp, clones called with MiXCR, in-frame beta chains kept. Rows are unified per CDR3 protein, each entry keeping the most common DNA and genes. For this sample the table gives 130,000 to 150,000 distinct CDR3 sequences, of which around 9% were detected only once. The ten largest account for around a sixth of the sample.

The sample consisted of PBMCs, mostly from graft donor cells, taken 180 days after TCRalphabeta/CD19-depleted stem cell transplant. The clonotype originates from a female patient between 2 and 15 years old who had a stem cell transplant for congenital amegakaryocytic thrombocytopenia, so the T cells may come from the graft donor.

The CDR3 region has the sequence CASSQAPEGGAQHF. The nucleotides are TGTGCCAGCAGCCAAGCGCCGGAGGGCGGGGCCCAGCATTTT. The rearranged chain carries TRBV16 and TRBJ1-5; no D segment can be confidently identified. The germline ends are 16 bases apart after V is trimmed by 2 bases and J by 11 bases. Sequences KGHSY (CDR1) and FQNENV (CDR2) are obtained from the germline V gene. The CDR3, from cysteine to phenylalanine, totals 14 residues. The entry retains the CDR3 DNA only, 42 bases that are in frame from base 1.